The clone carrying this T cell receptor beta chain appeared many times. What it binds is not known. V lost 1 base and J lost 3; bases outside the gene matches: 3. This CDR3 is built from 15 residues. Germline assignment: CDR1 SGHTA and CDR2 FQGNSA. The sample comes from a study of early T cells in non-severe SARS-CoV-2 infection. Broader study findings: There was a bias toward anti-spike CD8 responses in VDJdb matching, which missed private and CD4 specificities.

Researchers attached unique molecular identifiers to individual cDNA molecules. Each CDR3 protein gets one entry after TCRdb re-called the 5' RACE reads with MiXCR. The sample shows 65,000 to 90,000 distinct CDR3 sequences, more than 10% of them seen only once. The sample taken for sequencing was whole blood. The clonotype originates from an adult who was a healthcare worker with PCR-confirmed SARS-CoV-2 infection or an uninfected control (not recorded which). The chain recombines TRBV7-2 with TRBJ1-2; 9 nucleotides agree with TRBD1. DNA of the CDR3: TGTGCCAGCAGCTTAGGACAGGGGGTCTACTATGGCTACACCTTC. This gives the protein CASSLGQGVYYGYTF. Based on the CDR3 plus reference TRBV7-2 and TRBJ1-2, the full variable domain is GAGVSQSPSNKVTEKGKDVELRCDPISGHTALYWYRQSLGQGLEFLIYFQGNSAPDKSGLPSDRFSAERTGGSVSTLTIQRTQQEDSAVYLCASSLGQGVYYGYTFGSGTRLTVV.